The T cell receptor (beta chain) under discussion was sequenced for a study of prognosis after radiotherapy for stage I lung cancer (dated by TCRdb to about 2021). About the study as a whole: Between April 2018 and early 2019, around 19 patients with stage I NSCLC were enrolled in Nanjing, China. There were around 15 patients with newly diagnosed primary stage I lung tumors and about five patients with oligometastatic NSCLC after surgical resection of the primary tumor. Every patient was regarded as medically inoperable, because of comorbidities in about a dozen cases and refusal of surgery in roughly seven cases. The cohort comprised fewer than 15 men and a handful of women with a median age of nearly 75 years, ranging from roughly 50 to 84 years. Tumor histology was squamous cell carcinoma in over 5 patients and adenocarcinoma in about a dozen. SBRT was delivered in 3 to 5 fractions with a biologically effective dose of at least 100 Gy, and image-guided IMRT or VMAT was used for delivery. SBRT was not combined with any concurrent therapy in any patient. Distant metastases were developed by four of the 19 patients after SBRT, at a median of about seven months, whereas no significant progression was observed in the other 15 patients. The study profiled peripheral blood TCR beta repertoires from stage I NSCLC patients before and after stereotactic body radiotherapy and related them to distant failure. The study sequenced approximately 38 blood samples from 19 patients, one before and one after SBRT per patient.

Two rounds of multiplex PCR on genomic DNA were used to amplify the TCR beta CDR3 region. In the first round of PCR, primers specific to each TRBV and TRBJ gene were used, and the primer sequences are filed in Chinese patent CN105087789A. Universal primers were used in the second PCR round. The Roche High Pure PCR Template Preparation Kit was used to extract genomic DNA from frozen PBMCs. Paired-end sequencing with 151 bp reads was performed on the libraries using an Illumina HiSeq 3000. The paper's data handling went like this. CutAdapt was used to remove raw reads lacking the multiplex PCR primer sequences. High-quality paired reads were merged into contigs with PEAR. TRB V, D and J gene segments were assigned to each contig with MiXCR by alignment to reference sequences. To remove sequencing errors, CDR3 sequences were clustered according to base quality and sequence similarity. Shannon entropy, normalized by the natural log of the productive TCR sequence number, served as the measure of diversity. Clonality was computed as one minus the ratio of Shannon entropy to the natural log of the number of unique clonotypes. Using the Youden index from ROC curves, the researchers picked the repertoire-metric cut-offs for progression-free survival, and all analyses were carried out in R 3.5.3. Starting from the raw public reads, TCRdb applied fastp trimming at Q25, assembled clones with MiXCR and retained in-frame beta chains. Here each entry gathers all rows of one CDR3 protein and keeps the most common genes and DNA. It is TCRdb's table, rather than the study itself, that gives the V and J calls and clone size. This sample gives around 30,000 distinct CDR3 sequences in total; 25% to 40% of them show up just once. 25% to 30% of the sample belongs to the ten largest clones.

Overall results and qualifications from the work: No adjustment for multiple comparisons was applied to any of the reported P values. Differences by metastasis status were reportedly seen in TRBV and TRBJ usage frequencies, involving two V genes at baseline and, after SBRT, under 10 V genes and two J genes. A decrease in unique TCR clone counts was observed after SBRT (median around 10,000 before versus around 6,200 after; Wilcoxon paired P=0.011). Whether the expanded TCR clones were tumor-specific was not determined. Post-SBRT Shannon entropy and its change from baseline were lower in patients who developed distant metastases; baseline Shannon entropy was not associated with metastases. The study was limited by the small cohort and short follow-up, and independent validation of the study findings is required.

No patient had a history of other malignancies or prior chemotherapy or radiotherapy, and all had node-negative disease on CT and PET/CT. Roughly 6 milliliters of peripheral venous blood were drawn into EDTA tubes at each of two time points. PBMCs were isolated by Ficoll-Paque Plus density-gradient centrifugation. Right after collection, samples were placed at -80 degrees C and kept there until analysis. V is pared back by 3 bases and J by 5 bases, with 7 bases lying between the germline termini. Including the terminal cysteine and phenylalanine, the CDR3 comprises 13 residues. The CDR3 DNA has 39 bases and is translated from base 1. Based on the germline V gene, the CDR1 and CDR2 sequences are MNHNS and SASEGT. There are many counts of this clonotype. The antigen it recognizes is unknown. There are no base qualities to consult, and no much larger clone falls within one base.

The rearrangement joined TRBV6-1 to TRBJ2-2, with the D gene too uncertain to name. The receptor was derived from a donor older than 45 with non-small cell lung cancer. The material was PBMCs, obtained before or after stereotactic body radiation therapy (not recorded which). The CDR3: CASSDRWTGELFF. The sequenced DNA is TGTGCCAGCAGTGATAGATGGACCGGGGAGCTGTTTTTT.